These 17 T cell receptor beta chains originate from one sample sequenced in a study of blood T cell repertoires in COVID-19. Assay: immunoSEQ multiplex PCR; the TCRdb copy retains only in-frame clones and omits some. The sample shows roughly 240,000 clones, roughly 85% of them seen only once. The source material was PBMCs or T cells enriched from blood (not recorded which). These receptors were obtained from a woman aged 50 to 60 with acute COVID-19.

V gene TRBV5-6 combines with J gene TRBJ1-6, with a possible D match to TRBD1 (6 bases). V lost 0 bases and J lost 9, with 22 bases in between. Germline V gene sequence: CDR1 SGHDT, CDR2 YYEEEE. The CDR3 has 18 amino acids. CDR3 residues: CASSLASITGGWGSPLHF. The CDR3 region has the DNA TGTGCCAGCAGCTTGGCATCCATCACGGGGGGCTGGGGTTCACCCCTCCACTTT.

This clone was detected only a few times. This chain links TRBV5-1 with TRBJ1-6; D is uncertain. Per germline, CDR1 SGHRS and CDR2 YFSETQ. Trimming shortened V by 3 bases and J by 6 bases, and 16 bases separated the two germline ends. The CDR3 has 16 amino acids. The CDR3 protein is CASSSRSEGGNSPLHF. CDR3 nucleotide sequence: TGCGCCAGCAGCTCGAGGTCGGAGGGCGGTAATTCACCCCTCCACTTT.

This clone was recorded only once. The chain couples TRBV6-5 to TRBJ1-2, with 9 positions matching TRBD1. CDR3 size: 15 residues. CDR1 and CDR2 (germline): MNHEY, SVGAGI. V gave up 6 bases and J gave up 7 bases; unmatched junction bases: 12. DNA for the CDR3: TGTGCCAGCAGACCAAACAGGGGGCGCAGGCTTGGCTACACCTTC. Its protein is CASRPNRGRRLGYTF.

This chain links TRBV6-6 with TRBJ1-4, with a possible D match to TRBD1 (6 bases). Germline values: CDR1 MNHNY, CDR2 SVGAGI (reference sequence). Trimming took off 4 bases at V and 8 bases at J, with 20 bases between the two ends. CDR3 length equals 16 residues. CDR3 sequence reads: CASSSAKRGKEEKLFF. The CDR3 DNA sequence: TGTGCCAGCAGTTCGGCCAAGAGGGGGAAGGAGGAAAAACTGTTTTTT.

This clone was detected once. The chain has TRBV3-1 (or the pseudogene TRBV3-2) and TRBJ1-2; the D gene is possibly TRBD1 (6 bases). V was trimmed by 4 bases and J by 8 bases, leaving 14 bases between them. The germline V gene has CDR1 LGHDT and CDR2 YNNKEL (reference sequence). The CDR3 has 13 residues. This CDR3 is CASSPDQGLGYTF. CDR3 in DNA: TGTGCCAGCAGCCCAGACCAGGGGTTGGGCTACACCTTC.

The genes are TRBV6-1 and TRBJ1-4; 10 nucleotides agree with TRBD1. Germline V CDR1 and CDR2: MNHNS, SASEGT. The V gene end was trimmed by 4 bases and the J gene end by 0 bases; junction bases not matched to a gene: 5. There are 17 residues in the CDR3. The CDR3 DNA follows: TGTGCCAGCAGTGGGGGGACAGGGGATGCAACTAATGAAAAACTGTTTTTT. It translates to CASSGGTGDATNEKLFF.

The rearrangement joins TRBV19 to TRBJ1-3; 11 nucleotides match TRBD1. From germline, CDR1 is LNHDA and CDR2 SQIVND (reference sequence). The J segment lost 2 bases and the V segment lost 9 bases, leaving 6 bases of the junction unmatched. CDR3 length: 15 amino acids. The CDR3 DNA sequence: TGTGCCAGCTGGGACAGGGGGGTCACTGGAAACACCATATATTTT. Encoded protein: CASWDRGVTGNTIYF.

This chain joins TRBV6-2 or TRBV6-3 and TRBJ2-1; D is unclear. Germline V gives CDR1 MNHEY, CDR2 SVGEGT. The CDR3 extends over 15 amino acids. V dropped 2 bases and J dropped 3 bases, with 11 bases sitting between them. CDR3 DNA sequence: TGTGCCAGCAGTTACCCCCCGACATACTACAATGAGCAGTTCTTC. Amino acids: CASSYPPTYYNEQFF.

The rearrangement uses TRBV19 and TRBJ1-5, with 8 bases lining up with TRBD1. With V trimmed by 8 bases and J by 3 bases, 9 bases remained unmatched. CDR3 length: 15 residues. Germline V gene data show CDR1 as LNHDA and CDR2 as SQIVND (reference sequence). CDR3 nucleotide sequence: TGTGCCAGTGACTATCAGGGGGCACTCAATCAGCCCCAGCATTTT. Amino acid sequence: CASDYQGALNQPQHF.

The CDR3 sequence: CASSPSTGSNQPQHF. The CDR3 DNA reads TGTGCCAGCTCACCCTCAACCGGGAGCAATCAGCCCCAGCATTTT. This chain joins TRBV18 and TRBJ1-5; D remains unclear. The germline V gene encodes CDR1 KGHSH and CDR2 LQKENI. Trimming pared 3 bases from V and 1 base from J, leaving 10 bases between. The CDR3 contains 15 residues.

This rearrangement joins TRBV4-1 to TRBJ2-4; TRBD2 matches 15 bases. The junction had 9 bases not matched to a gene; V was cut back by 3 bases and J by 3 bases. This CDR3 contains 19 residues. The V gene's germline CDR1 is MGHRA and CDR2 YSYEKL. CDR3 in DNA: TGCGCCAGCAGCCAGTTCGCCGGACTAGCGGGGGGGGACAAAAACATTCAGTACTTC. Translation gives CASSQFAGLAGGDKNIQYF.

V is TRBV15 and J is TRBJ2-2, with a tentative D call TRBD2 (5 bases). V was cut by 0 bases and J by 4 bases, with 18 bases left in between. The CDR3 runs 18 residues. Per germline, CDR1 LNHNV and CDR2 YYDKDF (reference sequence). CDR3 in DNA: TGTGCCACCAGCAGAGACACCTTCGCGGGTACCGGCACCGGGGAGCTGTTTTTT. Translated: CATSRDTFAGTGTGELFF. The whole variable domain, filled in from reference TRBV15 and TRBJ2-2, reads DAMVIQNPRYQVTQFGKPVTLSCSQTLNHNVMYWYQQKSSQAPKLLFHYYDKDFNNEADTPDNFQSRRPNTSFCFLDIRSPGLGDTAMYLCATSRDTFAGTGTGELFFGEGSRLTVL.

This clone is a singleton in its sample. V is TRBV6-5 and J is TRBJ1-2; 10 positions agree with TRBD1. CDR1 and CDR2 from the germline V gene are MNHEY and SVGAGI. The CDR3 extends over 15 amino acids. V lost 4 bases, J lost 8 bases, and 10 bases stayed unmatched. CDR3 sequence: CASSSTTGGLKGYTF. In DNA, the CDR3 is TGTGCCAGCAGTTCAACGACAGGGGGCCTCAAGGGCTACACCTTC.

This clone was found once. The chain is built from TRBV5-5 and TRBJ2-5; 7 bases are a match to TRBD1. The germline gives CDR1 SGHKS, CDR2 YYEKEE (reference sequence). Trimming cost V 2 bases and J 4 bases; bases outside gene matches: 5. This CDR3 is built from 14 residues. The DNA of the CDR3 is TGTGCCAGCAGCTTCCCCGGGACAGCAGAGACCCAGTACTTC. The encoded protein is CASSFPGTAETQYF. The variable domain in full, with the rest retrieved from reference TRBV5-5 and TRBJ2-5, is DAGVTQSPTHLIKTRGQQVTLRCSPISGHKSVSWYQQVLGQGPQFIFQYYEKEERGRGNFPDRFSARQFPNYSSELNVNALLLGDSALYLCASSFPGTAETQYFGPGTRLLVL.

The chain has TRBV5-4 and TRBJ2-6; 11 bases agree with TRBD1. The CDR3 runs 18 residues. The V gene end was trimmed by 0 bases and the J gene end by 1 base; junction bases not matched to a gene: 3. The germline V gene encodes CDR1 SGHNT and CDR2 YYREEE (reference sequence). CDR3 nucleotide sequence: TGTGCCAGCAGCTTGGGCGGACAGGGGGCATCTGGGGCCAACGTCCTGACTTTC. Its translation: CASSLGGQGASGANVLTF.

The chain has TRBV5-4 and TRBJ2-5, with 10 nucleotides matching TRBD2. Germline trimming cut 3 bases from V and 5 bases from J; bases unmatched to any gene: 7. The germline V gene has CDR1 SGHNT and CDR2 YYREEE (reference sequence). CDR3 length: 15 amino acids. DNA for the CDR3: TGTGCCAGCAGCTCGGCCCTAGCGGGGGAGGAGACCCAGTACTTC. Translation gives CASSSALAGEETQYF.

The chain joins TRBV30 to TRBJ1-3, with D possibly being TRBD1 (5 bases). The germline gives CDR1 GTSNPN, CDR2 SVGIG (reference sequence). This CDR3 spans 15 amino acids. V was trimmed by 0 bases and J by 0 bases, leaving 9 bases between them. This chain's CDR3 is CAWSVPGLSGNTIYF. The DNA for the CDR3 is TGTGCCTGGAGTGTACCGGGACTCTCTGGAAACACCATATATTTT.